Each of the 15 T cell receptor beta chains below was sequenced from the same sample in a study of blood T cell repertoires in COVID-19. Libraries were prepared by immunoSEQ multiplex PCR; TCRdb keeps only in-frame clonotypes and omits some of them. This table holds under 200,000 clones, roughly 86% found once. Source material: peripheral blood. These receptors were taken from a woman older than 75 in a cohort sampled during active or convalescent COVID-19.

The chain employs TRBV7-8 and TRBJ2-7; TRBD1 agrees at 7 bases. Germline V gene data show CDR1 as SGHVS and CDR2 as FQNEAQ. The CDR3 sequence is 15 residues long. The ends lost 5 bases at V and 2 bases at J; junction bases unmatched: 9. CDR3 protein: CASSLDRAPPYEQYV. CDR3 nucleotide sequence: TGTGCCAGCAGCCTCGACAGGGCTCCCCCCTACGAGCAGTACGTC.

The chain employs TRBV10-3 and TRBJ2-7; no reliable D call. This CDR3 is built from 12 residues. V dropped 8 bases and J dropped 6 bases, with 14 bases sitting between them. Germline CDR1 reads ENHRY; CDR2 reads SYGVKD. DNA for the CDR3: TGTGCCATCGGGCCGGAAGTTGGCGAGCAGTACGTC. This translates into CAIGPEVGEQYV.

The genes are TRBV24-1 and TRBJ2-1; the D gene is possibly TRBD2 (5 bases). This CDR3 comprises 14 residues. V shed 3 bases and J shed 6 bases, with 11 bases lying between them. CDR1 KGHDR and CDR2 SFDVKD come from the germline V gene. CDR3 residues: CATSDTGLSNEQFF. CDR3 coding DNA: TGTGCCACCAGTGATACCGGACTGTCCAATGAGCAGTTCTTC.

The genes are TRBV2 and TRBJ2-5; 8 bases align to TRBD2. Germline V gene sequence: CDR1 SNHLY, CDR2 FYNNEI. Trimming at V came to 7 bases and at J to 8 bases, leaving 9 bases not matched to a gene. The CDR3 length is 13 residues. The CDR3 DNA sequence: TGTGCCAGCACACGGTCGGGGGGGGCCACCCAGTACTTC. Its translation is CASTRSGGATQYF.

The chain couples TRBV10-3 to TRBJ2-7; TRBD1 aligns across 9 bases. CDR3 length: 13 amino acids. CDR1 and CDR2 from the germline V gene are ENHRY and SYGVKD. V shed 10 bases, J shed 5 bases, and the junction held 9 bases outside the gene matches. CDR3 amino acids: CATRDREPHEQYF. The CDR3 DNA reads TGTGCCACCAGGGACAGGGAGCCCCACGAGCAGTACTTC.

V is TRBV2 and J is TRBJ1-2, with D tentatively TRBD1 (5 bases). This CDR3 has 13 residues. CDR1 and CDR2 (germline): SNHLY, FYNNEI. The V end was cut by 6 bases, the J end by 3 bases, with 11 bases between. CDR3 coding DNA: TGTGCCAGCAGCACCGGGACTGACTATGGCTACACCTTC. Translated: CASSTGTDYGYTF.

This chain joins TRBV27 and TRBJ2-1; perhaps TRBD2 as D (6 bases). Looked up from germline, CDR1 is MNHEY and CDR2 is SMNVEV (reference sequence). V was shortened by 5 bases and J by 5 bases, with 13 bases between the two germline ends. The CDR3 covers 14 residues. The CDR3 DNA reads TGTGCCAGCAGTCGAATCACTAGCAACAATGAGCAGTTCTTC. Its protein product is CASSRITSNNEQFF.

The V call is TRBV5-1, the J call TRBJ2-4, with 14 bases identical to TRBD2. Germline CDR1 and CDR2: SGHRS and YFSETQ. The CDR3 loop spans 17 amino acids. V was pared by 4 bases and J by 7 bases, with 10 bases of the junction left unmatched. CDR3 sequence (DNA): TGCGCCAGCAGCCCGGGACTAGCGGGAGTGAGGGGGAACATTCAGTACTTC. It encodes CASSPGLAGVRGNIQYF.

V is TRBV3-1 (or the pseudogene TRBV3-2) and J is TRBJ2-2, with TRBD2 matching 10 bases. After removal of 0 bases from V and 7 bases from J, the junction contained 14 bases not matched to a gene. This CDR3 has 19 amino acids. CDR1 is LGHDT, CDR2 YNNKEL, per germline (reference sequence). CDR3 sequence (DNA): TGTGCCAGCAGCCAAGAAGGCCTAGCGGGAGCGGAAACGGGCGGGGAGCTGTTTTTT. Translating gives CASSQEGLAGAETGGELFF.

The chain links TRBV2 to TRBJ2-3; D perhaps matches TRBD2 (6 bases). The CDR3 spans 14 residues. The germline V gene encodes CDR1 SNHLY and CDR2 FYNNEI. V was trimmed by 11 bases and J by 4 bases, leaving 19 bases between them. The CDR3, as DNA: TGTGCCTCAAAGCAGGAGCGGGTGGCAGATACGCAGTATTTT. Residues: CASKQERVADTQYF.

The chain joins TRBV29-1 to TRBJ1-1; no firm D call. V was cut by 7 bases and J by 0 bases, with 12 bases left in between. This CDR3 is built from 13 residues. The germline gives CDR1 SQVTM, CDR2 ANQGSEA. The CDR3 region has the DNA TGCAGCGCCGAGCGGGGTTTGAACACTGAAGCTTTCTTT. It encodes CSAERGLNTEAFF.

V gene TRBV24-1 combines with J gene TRBJ2-5; TRBD2 matches at 11 bases. CDR1 KGHDR and CDR2 SFDVKD come from the germline V gene. V trimming: 3 bases; J trimming: 0 bases; junction bases outside the gene matches: 2. The CDR3 extends over 16 amino acids. Written as DNA, the CDR3 is TGTGCCACCAGTGATCTGGGACTAGCGGACCAAGAGACCCAGTACTTC. This gives the protein CATSDLGLADQETQYF.

The rearrangement links TRBV5-4 to TRBJ2-1; no clear D. The V gene's germline CDR1 is SGHNT and CDR2 YYREEE (reference sequence). V lost 4 bases to trimming and J lost 0 bases, with 5 bases between them. The CDR3 sequence is 13 residues long. CDR3: CASSPSSYNEQFF. For the CDR3, the DNA is TGTGCCAGCAGCCCGAGCTCCTACAATGAGCAGTTCTTC.

The chain employs TRBV4-3 and TRBJ1-3, with D possibly matching TRBD1 (6 bases). The CDR3 has 18 residues. The V end lost 0 bases, the J end lost 0 bases, and 15 bases lay between the germline ends. CDR1 and CDR2 from the germline V gene are LGHNA and YSLEER. The CDR3 nucleotides read TGCGCCAGCAGCCAAGAACAAGACAGGAAGAACTCTGGAAACACCATATATTTT. Protein: CASSQEQDRKNSGNTIYF.

The rearrangement joins TRBV3-1 (or the pseudogene TRBV3-2) to TRBJ1-1, with 8 positions matching TRBD1. The V gene end was trimmed by 2 bases and the J gene end by 5 bases; junction bases not matched to a gene: 7. The length of the CDR3 is 15 residues. The germline V gene has CDR1 LGHDT and CDR2 YNNKEL (reference sequence). This CDR3 reads CASSQLGQGGTEAFF. The CDR3 DNA reads TGTGCCAGCAGCCAATTAGGACAGGGAGGGACTGAAGCTTTCTTT.